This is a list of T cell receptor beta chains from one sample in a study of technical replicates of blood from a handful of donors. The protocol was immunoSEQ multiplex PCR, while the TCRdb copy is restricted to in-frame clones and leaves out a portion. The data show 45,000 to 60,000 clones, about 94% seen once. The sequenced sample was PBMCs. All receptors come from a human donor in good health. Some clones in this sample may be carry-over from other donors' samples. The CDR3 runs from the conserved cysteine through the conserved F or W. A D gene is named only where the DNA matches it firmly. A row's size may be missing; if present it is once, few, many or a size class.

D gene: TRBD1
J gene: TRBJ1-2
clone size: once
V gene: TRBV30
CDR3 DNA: TGTGCCTGGAACAGGGGGCTGGTCTATGGCTACACCTTC
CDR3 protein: CAWNRGLVYGYTF

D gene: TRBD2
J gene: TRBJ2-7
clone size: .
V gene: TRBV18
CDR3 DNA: TGTGCCAGCTCACCCCTCGGAGCGGGAGGGTTATACGAGCAGTACTTC
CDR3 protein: CASSPLGAGGLYEQYF

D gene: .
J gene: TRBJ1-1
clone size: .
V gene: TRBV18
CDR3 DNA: TGTGCCAGCTCAGGGCAGCTCACTGAAGCTTTCTTT
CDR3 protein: CASSGQLTEAFF

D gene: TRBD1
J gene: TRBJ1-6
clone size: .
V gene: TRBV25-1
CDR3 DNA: TGTGCCAGCAGTGAACCACAGGGGGTACCCCTCCACTTT
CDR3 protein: CASSEPQGVPLHF

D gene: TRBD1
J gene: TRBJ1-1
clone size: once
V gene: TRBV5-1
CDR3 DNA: TGCGCCAGCAGCTTAGGGGACAGGCAGAACACTGAAGCTTTCTTT
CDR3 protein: CASSLGDRQNTEAFF

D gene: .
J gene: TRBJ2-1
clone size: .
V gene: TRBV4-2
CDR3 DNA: TGTGCCAGCAGCCAAACGGGACTTTTGGATGAGCAGTTCTTC
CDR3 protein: CASSQTGLLDEQFF

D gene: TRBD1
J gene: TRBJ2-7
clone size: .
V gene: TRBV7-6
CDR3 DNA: TGTGCCAGCAGCTCACCAAGTGGACAGGGGAGGGAGCAGTACTTC
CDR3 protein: CASSSPSGQGREQYF

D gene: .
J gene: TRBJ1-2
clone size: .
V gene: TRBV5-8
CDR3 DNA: TGTGCCAGCAGCTTGAAGCCCTCCTATGGCTACACCTTC
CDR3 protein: CASSLKPSYGYTF

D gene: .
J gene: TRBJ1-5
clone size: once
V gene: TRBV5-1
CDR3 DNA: TGCGCCAGCAGCTTGGGGGGATGGGGGGATCAGCCCCAGCATTTT
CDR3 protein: CASSLGGWGDQPQHF

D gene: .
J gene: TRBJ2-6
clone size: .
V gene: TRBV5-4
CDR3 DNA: TGTGCCAGCAGCTTGGAACCAGGGGTCGGGGCCAACGTCCTGACTTTC
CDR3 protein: CASSLEPGVGANVLTF

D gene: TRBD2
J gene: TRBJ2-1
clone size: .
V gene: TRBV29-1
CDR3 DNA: TGCAGCGCCCGAGGGGGGGGAGTAGCGGGGGACAATGAGCAGTTCTTC
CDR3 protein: CSARGGGVAGDNEQFF

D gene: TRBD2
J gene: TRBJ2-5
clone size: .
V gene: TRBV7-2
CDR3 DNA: TGTGCCAGCGGGGCTAGCGGGGTGGAGACCCAGTACTTC
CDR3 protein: CASGASGVETQYF

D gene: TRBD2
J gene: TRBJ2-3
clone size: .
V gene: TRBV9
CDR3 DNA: TGTGCCAGCAGCGCGACTAGCGGGAGGACAGATACGCAGTATTTT
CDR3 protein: CASSATSGRTDTQYF

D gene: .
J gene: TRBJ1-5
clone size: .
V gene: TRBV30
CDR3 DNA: TGTGCCTGGGATAGGGGTGCCGGTCAGCCCCAGCATTTT
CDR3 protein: CAWDRGAGQPQHF

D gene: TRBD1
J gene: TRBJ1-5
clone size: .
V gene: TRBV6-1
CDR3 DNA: TGTGCCAGCAGTACGCCGGGACAGGGTCAGCCCCAGCATTTT
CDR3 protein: CASSTPGQGQPQHF

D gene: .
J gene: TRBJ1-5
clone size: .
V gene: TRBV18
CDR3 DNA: TGTGCCAGCTCACCCTCTCGAGAGCAGCCCCAGCATTTT
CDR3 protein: CASSPSREQPQHF

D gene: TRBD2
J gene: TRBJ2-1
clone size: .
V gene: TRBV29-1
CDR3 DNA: TGCAGCGCTGGGGGAGCGGGGGCCAATGAGCAGTTCTTC
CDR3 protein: CSAGGAGANEQFF

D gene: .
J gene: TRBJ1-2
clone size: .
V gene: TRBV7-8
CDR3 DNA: TGTGCCAGCAGCTTAGCAGTAAAGGGACTAGCCTATGGCTACACCTTC
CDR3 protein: CASSLAVKGLAYGYTF

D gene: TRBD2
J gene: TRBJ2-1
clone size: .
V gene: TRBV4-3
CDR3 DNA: TGCGCCAGCAGCCAAGGGACTAGCGGGGACAATGAGCAGTTCTTC
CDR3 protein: CASSQGTSGDNEQFF

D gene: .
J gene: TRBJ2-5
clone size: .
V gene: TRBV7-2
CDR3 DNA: TGTGCCAGCAGCTTACAGGGTTCTCAAGAGACCCAGTACTTC
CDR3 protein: CASSLQGSQETQYF

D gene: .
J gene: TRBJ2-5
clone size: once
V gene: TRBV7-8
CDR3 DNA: TGTGCCAGCAGCTTAGCCCGGCTAGTATACTTC
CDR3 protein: CASSLARLVYF

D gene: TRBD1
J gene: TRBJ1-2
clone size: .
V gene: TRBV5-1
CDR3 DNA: TGCGCCAGCAGCTTGGATGGGACAGTTCTCTATGGCTACACCTTC
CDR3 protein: CASSLDGTVLYGYTF

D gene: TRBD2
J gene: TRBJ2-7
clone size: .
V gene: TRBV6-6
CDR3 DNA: TGTGCCAGCAGTTACGGTAGCGGGAGCTACGAGCAGTACTTC
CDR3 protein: CASSYGSGSYEQYF

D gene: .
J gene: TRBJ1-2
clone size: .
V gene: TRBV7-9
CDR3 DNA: TGTGCCAGCAGCTTAGCCCCCCCGTATTCTGGCTACACCTTC
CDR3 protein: CASSLAPPYSGYTF

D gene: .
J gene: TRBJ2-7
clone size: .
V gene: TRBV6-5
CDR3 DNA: TGTGCCAGCAGTCGTAATGTAGGGGGATTGGGCGAGCAGTACTTC
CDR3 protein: CASSRNVGGLGEQYF

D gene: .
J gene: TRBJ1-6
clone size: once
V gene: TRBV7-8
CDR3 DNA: TGTGCCAGCCTCATAGACACCCCAGGAAATAATTCACCCCTCCACTTT
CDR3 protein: CASLIDTPGNNSPLHF

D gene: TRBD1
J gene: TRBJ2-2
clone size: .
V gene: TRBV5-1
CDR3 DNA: TGCGCCAGCAGCGCACAGGGGACACTTAACACCGGGGAGCTGTTTTTT
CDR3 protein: CASSAQGTLNTGELFF

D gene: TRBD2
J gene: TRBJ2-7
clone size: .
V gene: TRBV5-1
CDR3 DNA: TGCGCCAGCAGCCCGGCGGCGGGAGGGACCTACGAGCAGTACTTC
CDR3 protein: CASSPAAGGTYEQYF

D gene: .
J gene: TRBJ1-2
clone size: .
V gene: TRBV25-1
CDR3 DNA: TGTGCCAGCAGTGATACGACAGTCCGGGAGCTCTATGGCTACACCTTC
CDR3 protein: CASSDTTVRELYGYTF

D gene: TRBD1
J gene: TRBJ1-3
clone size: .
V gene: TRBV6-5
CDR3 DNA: TGTGCCAGCAGTCGGGACAGGGGGCGAGGAAACACCATATATTTT
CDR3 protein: CASSRDRGRGNTIYF

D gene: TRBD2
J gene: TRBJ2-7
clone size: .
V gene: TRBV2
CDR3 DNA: TGTGCCAGTCGTTTGGGGCGGGAGCTAGAGCAGTACTTC
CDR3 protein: CASRLGRELEQYF

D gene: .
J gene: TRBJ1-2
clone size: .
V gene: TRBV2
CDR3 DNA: TGTGCCAGCAGTGATCAGGGCCAGGGCTATGGCTACACCTTC
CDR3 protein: CASSDQGQGYGYTF

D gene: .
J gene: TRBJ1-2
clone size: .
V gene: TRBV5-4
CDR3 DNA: TGTGCCAGCAGCTTGGGCGGGGGAAACTATGGCTACACCTTC
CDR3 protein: CASSLGGGNYGYTF

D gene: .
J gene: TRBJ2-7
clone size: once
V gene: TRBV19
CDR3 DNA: TGTGCCAGTAGTATCGGACAGAACTCCTACGAGCAGTACTTC
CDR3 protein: CASSIGQNSYEQYF

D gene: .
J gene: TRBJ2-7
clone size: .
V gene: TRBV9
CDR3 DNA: TGTGCCAGCAGCGTAGGCTCTAGTTCTCCCGAGCAGTACTTC
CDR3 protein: CASSVGSSSPEQYF

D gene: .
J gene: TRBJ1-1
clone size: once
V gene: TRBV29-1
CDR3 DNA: TGCAGCGCTCGAACAGGGTGGAGGACTGAAGCTTTCTTT
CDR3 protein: CSARTGWRTEAFF

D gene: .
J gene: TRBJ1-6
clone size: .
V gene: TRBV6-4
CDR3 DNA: TGTGCCAGCAGTCAGGACACCTTTAATTCACCCCTCCACTTT
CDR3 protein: CASSQDTFNSPLHF

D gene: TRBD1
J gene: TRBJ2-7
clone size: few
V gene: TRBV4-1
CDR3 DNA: TGCGCCAGCAGCCAAGATGCCGGGACAGACTACGAGCAGTACTTC
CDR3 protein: CASSQDAGTDYEQYF

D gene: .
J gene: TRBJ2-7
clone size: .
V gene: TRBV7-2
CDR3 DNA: TGTGCCAGCACCCTCCCAGGCCGGTACGAGCAGTACTTC
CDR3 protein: CASTLPGRYEQYF

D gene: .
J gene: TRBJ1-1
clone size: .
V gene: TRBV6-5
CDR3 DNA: TGTGCCAGCAATAGGAAACAGTACACTGAAGCTTTCTTT
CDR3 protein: CASNRKQYTEAFF

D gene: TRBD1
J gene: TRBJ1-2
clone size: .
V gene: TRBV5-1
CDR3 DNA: TGCGCCAGCAGCGGGGGACAGACTCCGGTCGATGGCTACACCTTC
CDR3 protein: CASSGGQTPVDGYTF

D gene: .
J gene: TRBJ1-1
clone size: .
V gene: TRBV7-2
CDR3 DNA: TGTGCCAGCCTGACTGAGGGCCTCTGGACTGAAGCTTTCTTT
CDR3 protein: CASLTEGLWTEAFF

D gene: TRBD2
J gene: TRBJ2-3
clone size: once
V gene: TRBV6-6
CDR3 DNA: TGTGCCAGCAGCCTAGCGGGAGGTGCAGATACGCAGTATTTT
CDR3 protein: CASSLAGGADTQYF

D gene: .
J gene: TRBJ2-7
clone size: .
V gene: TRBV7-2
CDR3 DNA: TGTGCCAGCAGCTCCGGACAGACCCCATCCGAGCAGTACTTC
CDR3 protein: CASSSGQTPSEQYF

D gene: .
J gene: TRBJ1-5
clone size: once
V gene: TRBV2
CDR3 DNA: TGTGCCAGCAGGGACAGTAGAAACCAGCCCCAGCATTTT
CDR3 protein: CASRDSRNQPQHF

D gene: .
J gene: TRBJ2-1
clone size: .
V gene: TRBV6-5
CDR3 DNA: TGTGCCAGCACCCCTGGTGAGCGGCGGTGGAATGAGCAGTTCTTC
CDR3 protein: CASTPGERRWNEQFF

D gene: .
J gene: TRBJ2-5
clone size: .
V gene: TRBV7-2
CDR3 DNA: TGTGCCAGCAGCTCACTAGACAGGCCAGAGACCCAGTACTTC
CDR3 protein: CASSSLDRPETQYF

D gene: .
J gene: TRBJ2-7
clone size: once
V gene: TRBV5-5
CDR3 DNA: TGTGCCAGCAGCTTATTCTTGTCCAGGGGTAGACTCTCCTACGAGCAGTACTTC
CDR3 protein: CASSLFLSRGRLSYEQYF

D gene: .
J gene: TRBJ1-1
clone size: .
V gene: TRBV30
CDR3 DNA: TGTGCCTGGAGCCAAATGAACACTGAAGCTTTCTTT
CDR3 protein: CAWSQMNTEAFF